A selection of T cell receptor beta chains follows, all from one sample in a study of T-cell memory formation after mild COVID-19. Each CDR3 protein gets one entry after TCRdb re-called the 5' RACE reads with MiXCR. The sample holds 350,000 to 450,000 distinct CDR3 sequences, about an eighth seen once. The sequenced material came from PBMCs or a T cell subset sorted from them (not recorded which). The receptors shown here come from a man between 18 and 35 years old who had mild COVID-19 (a few samples of this study predate the infection). Cell type and time point are not known. Each CDR3 is given with its conserved first and last residue. Fields, in order: clone size, V gene, J gene, D gene, CDR3 DNA, CDR3 protein. A D gene is named only where the DNA matches it firmly. A clone size is listed for some rows: how often the clone was seen (once, few, many), or a class if it is expanded.

clone_size: few
v_call: TRBV9
j_call: TRBJ2-1
d_call: TRBD2
cdr3_nt: TGTGCCAGCAGCCTGGGACTAGCGGGGGGGCCGGTGGCGGATGAGCAGTTCTTC
cdr3_aa: CASSLGLAGGPVADEQFF

clone_size: .
v_call: TRBV4-3
j_call: TRBJ2-1
d_call: TRBD2
cdr3_nt: TGCGCCAGCAGCCAAGATGAAGGCGGGGGGGCTTACAATGAGCAGTTCTTC
cdr3_aa: CASSQDEGGGAYNEQFF

clone_size: .
v_call: TRBV4-2
j_call: TRBJ2-5
d_call: .
cdr3_nt: TGTGCCAGCAGCCCGCCCATTGGTCAGGGGCTGGAGACCCAGTACTTC
cdr3_aa: CASSPPIGQGLETQYF

clone_size: few
v_call: TRBV4-3
j_call: TRBJ1-1
d_call: .
cdr3_nt: TGCGCCAGCAGCCCTAGCGTGGGGGTTACTGAAGCTTTCTTT
cdr3_aa: CASSPSVGVTEAFF

clone_size: .
v_call: TRBV7-2
j_call: TRBJ2-1
d_call: .
cdr3_nt: TGTGCCAGCAGCTTCAGAGGGGGTGAGCAGTTCTTC
cdr3_aa: CASSFRGGEQFF

clone_size: .
v_call: TRBV3-1
j_call: TRBJ1-1
d_call: .
cdr3_nt: TGTGCCAGCAGCCAATCCTGGCAGAACACTGAAGCTTTCTTT
cdr3_aa: CASSQSWQNTEAFF

clone_size: .
v_call: TRBV7-2
j_call: TRBJ1-2
d_call: TRBD1
cdr3_nt: TGTGCCAGCAGCCCACGGGCGGCAGGGGGGTATGGCTACACCTTC
cdr3_aa: CASSPRAAGGYGYTF

clone_size: few
v_call: TRBV4-3
j_call: TRBJ1-2
d_call: .
cdr3_nt: TGCGCCAGCAGCCAAGATTATGGGGAGATTAGAGGCTACACCTTC
cdr3_aa: CASSQDYGEIRGYTF

clone_size: many
v_call: TRBV6-5
j_call: TRBJ2-1
d_call: TRBD2
cdr3_nt: TGTGCCAGCAGTTACTGGGCGGGGGGACCCTACAATGAGCAGTTCTTC
cdr3_aa: CASSYWAGGPYNEQFF

clone_size: .
v_call: TRBV7-9
j_call: TRBJ1-1
d_call: TRBD1
cdr3_nt: TGTGCCAGCAGCTACCTCGGACAGGGTTTTGCTTTCTTT
cdr3_aa: CASSYLGQGFAFF

clone_size: few
v_call: TRBV27
j_call: TRBJ2-7
d_call: TRBD2
cdr3_nt: TGTGCCAGCAGGGGGAGGGGTGGCAAGAGGGCCTACGAGCAGTACTTC
cdr3_aa: CASRGRGGKRAYEQYF

clone_size: .
v_call: TRBV2
j_call: TRBJ1-5
d_call: TRBD1
cdr3_nt: TGTGCCAGCAGTGGACAGGGCGGAGGGCCCCAGCATTTT
cdr3_aa: CASSGQGGGPQHF

clone_size: many
v_call: TRBV6-1
j_call: TRBJ1-2
d_call: .
cdr3_nt: TGTGCCAGCAGTCGAAGTGGGCAGGGGACTAACTATGGCTACACCTTC
cdr3_aa: CASSRSGQGTNYGYTF

clone_size: .
v_call: TRBV12-3/TRBV12-4
j_call: TRBJ2-1
d_call: TRBD1
cdr3_nt: TGTGCCAGCAGTCCCCGGGACAGGGGCGGCAATGAGCAGTTCTTC
cdr3_aa: CASSPRDRGGNEQFF

clone_size: few
v_call: TRBV5-1
j_call: TRBJ2-2
d_call: .
cdr3_nt: TGCGCCAGCAGCCAAAGGCCCGCGGGTAACACCGGGGAGCTGTTTTTT
cdr3_aa: CASSQRPAGNTGELFF

clone_size: .
v_call: TRBV28
j_call: TRBJ1-4
d_call: TRBD1
cdr3_nt: TGTGCCAGCAGTCAAGACAGGGTCTACGAAAAACTGTTTTTT
cdr3_aa: CASSQDRVYEKLFF

clone_size: .
v_call: TRBV2
j_call: TRBJ1-5
d_call: TRBD1
cdr3_nt: TGTGCCAGCAGTGAACAGGGACAGGGTCGGCAGCCCCAGCATTTT
cdr3_aa: CASSEQGQGRQPQHF

clone_size: few
v_call: TRBV10-3
j_call: TRBJ1-4
d_call: .
cdr3_nt: TGTGCCATCCGGAGGCAGAGCAATGAAAAACTGTTTTTT
cdr3_aa: CAIRRQSNEKLFF

clone_size: .
v_call: TRBV5-1
j_call: TRBJ2-2
d_call: .
cdr3_nt: TGCGCCAGCAGGGGGGGCCGCCGGAACACCGGGGAGCTGTTTTTT
cdr3_aa: CASRGGRRNTGELFF

clone_size: many
v_call: TRBV5-1
j_call: TRBJ1-5
d_call: TRBD1
cdr3_nt: TGCGCCAGCAGCTTGGATGGACAGGGTAATCAGCCCCAGCATTTT
cdr3_aa: CASSLDGQGNQPQHF

clone_size: few
v_call: TRBV6-2/TRBV6-3
j_call: TRBJ2-5
d_call: .
cdr3_nt: TGTGCCAGCAGTTTAATCGGTCGAGAGACCCAGTACTTC
cdr3_aa: CASSLIGRETQYF

clone_size: many
v_call: TRBV7-2
j_call: TRBJ1-1
d_call: .
cdr3_nt: TGTGCCAGCAGCCCTCACACTGAAGCTTTCTTT
cdr3_aa: CASSPHTEAFF

clone_size: many
v_call: TRBV6-5
j_call: TRBJ2-1
d_call: .
cdr3_nt: TGTGCCAGCAGTTACGCGGGGGACATCTACAATGAGCAGTTCTTC
cdr3_aa: CASSYAGDIYNEQFF

clone_size: few
v_call: TRBV4-1
j_call: TRBJ2-7
d_call: .
cdr3_nt: TGCGCCAGCAGCCAAGATCTGACCAGGAGAACCTACGAGCAGTACTTC
cdr3_aa: CASSQDLTRRTYEQYF

clone_size: few
v_call: TRBV12-3/TRBV12-4
j_call: TRBJ1-5
d_call: .
cdr3_nt: TGTGCCAGCAGTTTAGCCCCCGGTCAAAATCAGCCCCAGCATTTT
cdr3_aa: CASSLAPGQNQPQHF

clone_size: few
v_call: TRBV4-1
j_call: TRBJ2-7
d_call: .
cdr3_nt: TGCGCCAGCAGCCAAGATCCGGTCTCCGAGCAGTACTTC
cdr3_aa: CASSQDPVSEQYF

clone_size: many
v_call: TRBV10-3
j_call: TRBJ2-7
d_call: .
cdr3_nt: TGTGCCATCAGTACGGACTTACTGGACGAGCAGTACTTC
cdr3_aa: CAISTDLLDEQYF

clone_size: many
v_call: TRBV7-2
j_call: TRBJ2-5
d_call: .
cdr3_nt: TGTGCCAGCCGGGGGGCCAGTGAGACCCAGTACTTC
cdr3_aa: CASRGASETQYF

clone_size: .
v_call: TRBV4-1
j_call: TRBJ2-5
d_call: .
cdr3_nt: TGCGCCAGCAGCCAAATACCTGTGGGGGGCACGGAGACCCAGTACTTC
cdr3_aa: CASSQIPVGGTETQYF

clone_size: .
v_call: TRBV5-1
j_call: TRBJ2-1
d_call: TRBD2
cdr3_nt: TGCGCCAGCAGCAAACCGAGGCCTAGCGGGGGGCCTCAGATGTCCTACAATGAGCAGTTCTTC
cdr3_aa: CASSKPRPSGGPQMSYNEQFF

clone_size: .
v_call: TRBV6-5
j_call: TRBJ2-1
d_call: TRBD1
cdr3_nt: TGTGCCAGCAGGAGGGACAGGGCCTACAATGAGCAGTTCTTC
cdr3_aa: CASRRDRAYNEQFF

clone_size: many
v_call: TRBV7-3
j_call: TRBJ2-3
d_call: TRBD2
cdr3_nt: TGTGCCAGCAGCCGCGGGGGGCGCACAGATACGCAGTATTTT
cdr3_aa: CASSRGGRTDTQYF

clone_size: .
v_call: TRBV7-3
j_call: TRBJ2-3
d_call: .
cdr3_nt: TGTGCCAGCAGCCCCGCCATCACAGATACGCAGTATTTT
cdr3_aa: CASSPAITDTQYF

clone_size: many
v_call: TRBV7-2
j_call: TRBJ2-7
d_call: .
cdr3_nt: TGTGCCAGCAGCCCGGGCGCCTACGAGCAGTACTTC
cdr3_aa: CASSPGAYEQYF

clone_size: few
v_call: TRBV11-2
j_call: TRBJ2-7
d_call: .
cdr3_nt: TGTGCCAGCAGCCGGGGCTTGCAGGACGAGCAGTACTTC
cdr3_aa: CASSRGLQDEQYF

clone_size: few
v_call: TRBV7-2
j_call: TRBJ2-7
d_call: .
cdr3_nt: TGTGCCAGCAGGTCGGTCGGGCGCGGTTACGAGCAGTACTTC
cdr3_aa: CASRSVGRGYEQYF

clone_size: .
v_call: TRBV5-6
j_call: TRBJ2-5
d_call: TRBD2
cdr3_nt: TGTGCCAGCAGCTCCTACAGGACTAGCGGGGAACACCAAGAGACCCAGTACTTC
cdr3_aa: CASSSYRTSGEHQETQYF

clone_size: few
v_call: TRBV10-3
j_call: TRBJ1-2
d_call: TRBD1
cdr3_nt: TGTGCCATCAGTGAACAGGGGGCGAGTGGCTACACCTTC
cdr3_aa: CAISEQGASGYTF

clone_size: .
v_call: TRBV11-2
j_call: TRBJ2-3
d_call: .
cdr3_nt: TGTGCCAGCAGCTTAGTATCTACTGGTTTAACAGATACGCAGTATTTT
cdr3_aa: CASSLVSTGLTDTQYF

clone_size: .
v_call: TRBV20-1
j_call: TRBJ1-1
d_call: .
cdr3_nt: TGCAGTGTGACAGGCGGGGCTGTGGACACTGAAGCTTTCTTT
cdr3_aa: CSVTGGAVDTEAFF